This is a list of T cell receptor beta chains from one sample in a study of T cells after somatic rescue of genetic block. The data were produced by immunoSEQ multiplex PCR, yet TCRdb's version contains in-frame clones alone and is incomplete. The sample shows 13,000 to 15,000 clones, roughly three quarters of them seen only once. The sequenced sample consisted of peripheral blood mononuclear cells (PBMCs). Every receptor here comes from a man in his late teens or twenties. The CDR3 runs from the conserved cysteine through the conserved F or W. Each record gives: clone size, V gene, J gene, D gene, CDR3 DNA, CDR3 protein. D genes are given only for firm matches. Clone size, where shown, is once, few, many, or a class for clones that have expanded.

>NA|TRBV7-9|TRBJ1-2|NA
TGTGCCAGCAGCTTAGCCAGGGAGAAGGTATACGGCTACACCTTC
CASSLAREKVYGYTF
>NA|TRBV19|TRBJ1-2|NA
TGTGCCAGTAGTATTTCGGGGCGCTATGGCTACACCTTC
CASSISGRYGYTF
>NA|TRBV20-1|TRBJ2-7|NA
TGCAGTGCTAGAGTGTACGAGCAGTACTTC
CSARVYEQYF
>NA|TRBV5-5|TRBJ1-4|NA
TGTGCCAGCAGCAATTGGGGAGGGACAACTAATGAAAAACTGTTTTTT
CASSNWGGTTNEKLFF
>NA|TRBV7-9|TRBJ2-1|TRBD2
TGTGCCAGCAGCTCCGGGACTAGCCGGAGCTCCTACAATGAGCAGTTCTTC
CASSSGTSRSSYNEQFF
>few|TRBV27|TRBJ2-7|NA
TGTGCCAGCAGTTGGTCAGGTCCCTACGAGCAGTACTTC
CASSWSGPYEQYF
>NA|TRBV5-6|TRBJ2-7|TRBD2
TGTGCCAGCAGCTTCCTAGCGGGGGGCATCTCCTACGAGCAGTACTTC
CASSFLAGGISYEQYF
>NA|TRBV11-2|TRBJ2-1|TRBD2
TGTGCCAGCAGTTCCCCTCTAGCGGGAGGGTACAATGAGCAGTTCTTC
CASSSPLAGGYNEQFF
>NA|TRBV5-1|TRBJ2-2|NA
TGCGCCAGCAGCTTGGACAGGGCATCCACCGGGGAGCCGTTTTTT
CASSLDRASTGEPFF
>few|TRBV27|TRBJ2-1|TRBD2
TGTGCCAGCAGTTTAAACCGACTAGCGTCCTACAATGAGCAGTTCTTC
CASSLNRLASYNEQFF
>NA|TRBV4-1|TRBJ2-1|TRBD2
TGCGCCAGCAGCCAAGACGAGCGGGGGACCTACAATGAGCAGTTCTTC
CASSQDERGTYNEQFF
>NA|TRBV7-6|TRBJ2-1|TRBD2
TGTGCCAGCAGCGTCACACCGAGCGGGGCCTACAATGAGCAGTTCTTC
CASSVTPSGAYNEQFF
>many|TRBV19|TRBJ1-6|TRBD1
TGTGCCAGTAGTATAAAGAAAGCGGGACAGCCTTTTAATTCACCCCTCCACTTT
CASSIKKAGQPFNSPLHF
>NA|TRBV5-1|TRBJ1-5|NA
TGCGCCAGCAGCTTGTCGGGTAATAGCAATCAGCCCCAGCATTTT
CASSLSGNSNQPQHF
>medium-sized|TRBV14|TRBJ2-7|TRBD2
TGTGCCAGCAGCGACGGACTAGCGGGAGTAGGTGCCTACGAGCAGTACTTC
CASSDGLAGVGAYEQYF
>medium-sized|TRBV9|TRBJ2-2|NA
TGTGCCAGCAGCGTACTAGGGAACACCGGGGAGCTGTTTTTT
CASSVLGNTGELFF
>NA|TRBV28|TRBJ1-2|NA
TGTGCCAGCCTTTCCCCCCTTACGGAGGGCAATGGCTACACCTTC
CASLSPLTEGNGYTF
>NA|TRBV27|TRBJ1-6|TRBD1
TGTGCCAGCAGCATTAACAGGGGGTATAATTCACCCCTCCACTTT
CASSINRGYNSPLHF
>NA|TRBV28|TRBJ1-5|NA
TGTGCCAGCGCTCCCTACATATCGGTCGGGGGAAATCAGCCCCAGCATTTT
CASAPYISVGGNQPQHF
>NA|TRBV7-2|TRBJ2-7|NA
TGTGCCAGCAGCTTAGGCGGGTTTAGCTCCTACGAGCAGTACTTC
CASSLGGFSSYEQYF
>NA|TRBV28|TRBJ1-4|NA
TGTGCCAGCAGTTTCGACCGGATCAATGAAAAACTGTTTTTT
CASSFDRINEKLFF
>few|TRBV7-3|TRBJ2-1|NA
TGTGCCAGCAGCCTAATGGAGAGTTCCTACAATGAGCAGTTCTTC
CASSLMESSYNEQFF
>medium-sized|TRBV4-1|TRBJ1-3|NA
TGCGCCAGCAGCCAAGGAACCATAGGCGGAAACACCATATATTTT
CASSQGTIGGNTIYF
>NA|TRBV10-1|TRBJ1-1|NA
TGCGCCAGCAGTGATCCGCGGCTCCCGAACACTGAAGCTTTCTTT
CASSDPRLPNTEAFF
>once|TRBV6-4|TRBJ2-7|NA
TGTGCCAGCAGTGAGCATGACTACGAGCAGTACTTC
CASSEHDYEQYF